Following are 14 T cell receptor beta chains from one sample sequenced in a study of cytomegalovirus exposure and HLA in healthy donors. The PCR employed 60 Vbeta primers together with 13 Jbeta primers. Generated by immunoSEQ multiplex PCR, the TCRdb table keeps only in-frame clones and is missing some. Here the sample spans approximately 200,000 clones, around 79% being singletons. The sequencing input was PBMCs. The receptors were sampled from a woman between 18 and 29 years old in good health and CMV-seronegative.

This chain joins TRBV6-5 and TRBJ2-7, with 10 bases identical to TRBD1. V shed 0 bases, J shed 7 bases, and the junction held 6 bases outside the gene matches. CDR3 size: 15 residues. From germline, CDR1 is MNHEY and CDR2 SVGAGI. The CDR3, as DNA: TGTGCCAGCAGTTACTCGGGGACAGGGGACTTTGAGCAGTACTTC. Translating it yields CASSYSGTGDFEQYF.

This sequence joins TRBV10-3 and TRBJ1-5; the match to TRBD1 covers 8 bases. Germline V gives CDR1 ENHRY, CDR2 SYGVKD. V was pared by 3 bases and J by 2 bases, with 3 bases of the junction left unmatched. There are 15 residues in the CDR3. This chain's CDR3 is CAISEDRGGNQPQHF. The CDR3 nucleotides are TGTGCCATCAGTGAAGACAGGGGAGGCAATCAGCCCCAGCATTTT.

This clone is a singleton in its sample. The chain couples TRBV5-1 to TRBJ2-7; a weak D match, TRBD1 (6 bases). The germline gives CDR1 SGHRS, CDR2 YFSETQ. Trimming cost V 0 bases and J 3 bases, with 10 bases left between them. There are 14 residues in the CDR3. The CDR3 loop reads CASSLGQASYEQYF. The CDR3 DNA reads as TGCGCCAGCAGCTTGGGACAGGCGAGCTACGAGCAGTACTTC.

This chain joins TRBV6-5 and TRBJ1-2, with 9 bases that match TRBD1. The germline gives CDR1 MNHEY, CDR2 SVGAGI. After removal of 0 bases from V and 4 bases from J, the junction contained 6 bases not matched to a gene. The length of the CDR3 is 16 residues. The CDR3 protein is CASSYSGTGSAYGYTF. The CDR3 nucleotides read TGTGCCAGCAGTTACTCGGGGACAGGGAGTGCCTATGGCTACACCTTC.

This clone was picked up a small number of times. The chain employs TRBV29-1 and TRBJ2-7; 7 bases agree with TRBD2. This CDR3 has 13 amino acids. Germline-derived CDR1 and CDR2 are SQVTM and ANQGSEA. Losses at the gene ends were 7 bases for V and 6 bases for J; bases not matched to a gene: 12. This CDR3 reads CSGLTGWGGEQYF. The CDR3 coding sequence is TGCAGCGGGTTAACAGGTTGGGGGGGCGAGCAGTACTTC.

CDR3 loop: CASSLLAGGPSEQYF. The CDR3 DNA reads TGTGCCAGCAGCTTATTAGCGGGGGGTCCCTCGGAGCAGTACTTC. The gene calls are TRBV7-2 and TRBJ2-7; TRBD2 agrees at 10 bases. The CDR3 runs 15 residues. Per the germline V gene, CDR1 is SGHTA and CDR2 is FQGNSA. Losses at the gene ends were 2 bases for V and 7 bases for J; bases not matched to a gene: 8.

The chain couples TRBV6-1 to TRBJ1-3, with TRBD1 as a possible D gene (5 bases). CDR1 and CDR2 (germline): MNHNS, SASEGT. This CDR3 is built from 17 residues. V lost 1 base, J lost 4 bases, and 17 bases lay in between. The CDR3 sequence is CASSEDFGGGRGNTIYF. As DNA, the CDR3 is TGTGCCAGCAGTGAAGACTTCGGGGGAGGAAGAGGAAACACCATATATTTT.

The rearrangement joins TRBV29-1 to TRBJ2-1; 13 bases are shared with TRBD2. The ends lost 7 bases at V and 0 bases at J; junction bases unmatched: 3. Germline values: CDR1 SQVTM, CDR2 ANQGSEA. This CDR3 region has 15 residues. The CDR3 here is CSARTSGSSYNEQFF. In DNA, the CDR3 is TGCAGCGCTCGGACTAGCGGGAGCTCCTACAATGAGCAGTTCTTC.

The V call is TRBV7-3, the J call TRBJ2-1, with TRBD1 as a possible D gene (5 bases). Germline V gene sequence: CDR1 SGHTA, CDR2 FQGTGA. V gave up 2 bases and J gave up 3 bases, with 5 bases separating them. The CDR3 is 13 residues long. The CDR3 nucleotides are TGTGCCAGCAGCTTAGACAGCTACAATGAGCAGTTCTTC. It translates to CASSLDSYNEQFF.

This clone was counted once. The V and J genes are TRBV7-8 and TRBJ2-7; TRBD2 might be the D (5 bases). The germline V and J ends were trimmed by 5 bases and 3 bases, with 11 bases remaining between them. Germline CDR1 is SGHVS and CDR2 is FQNEAQ. This CDR3 spans 13 amino acids. CDR3 region: CASSPGLLYEQYF. Here the CDR3 DNA reads TGTGCCAGCAGCCCAGGACTGCTCTACGAGCAGTACTTC. The full variable domain, its missing parts supplied by reference TRBV7-8 and TRBJ2-7, is GAGVSQSPRYKVAKRGQDVALRCDPISGHVSLFWYQQALGQGPEFLTYFQNEAQLDKSGLPSDRFFAERPEGSVSTLKIQRTQQEDSAVYLCASSPGLLYEQYFGPGTRLTVT.

The J gene is TRBJ2-2, the V gene TRBV7-9; TRBD2 agrees at 9 bases. The CDR3 is made up of 16 amino acids. Looked up from germline, CDR1 is SEHNR and CDR2 is FQNEAQ (reference sequence). V lost 1 base and J lost 6; bases outside the gene matches: 6. CDR3 nucleotides: TGTGCCAGCAGCTTAGATGGCGGGAGGGCCGCCGGGGAGCTGTTTTTT. This sequence encodes CASSLDGGRAAGELFF.

The chain is built from TRBV19 and TRBJ2-2; possibly TRBD1 for D (5 bases). CDR1 is LNHDA, CDR2 SQIVND, per germline (reference sequence). The CDR3 is 14 residues long. V lost 8 bases and J 6 bases, leaving 16 bases between the germline ends. CDR3 protein: CASSDLVGAGELFF. CDR3 bases: TGTGCCAGTTCAGATTTAGTAGGGGCCGGGGAGCTGTTTTTT.

The chain combines TRBV13 with TRBJ2-7, with TRBD1 matching 7 bases. This CDR3 has 13 amino acids. Germline CDR1 and CDR2: PRHDT and FYEKMQ (reference sequence). The ends lost 5 bases at V and 5 bases at J; junction bases unmatched: 6. CDR3 DNA sequence: TGTGCCAGCAGCCTAAGACAGGGACACGAGCAGTACTTC. Protein: CASSLRQGHEQYF.

The CDR3 loop reads CASSQGSVALYEQYF. CDR3 in DNA: TGTGCCAGCAGCCAAGGGAGTGTGGCCTTATACGAGCAGTACTTC. The gene calls are TRBV14 and TRBJ2-7; D remains ambiguous. The germline gives CDR1 SGHDN, CDR2 FVKESK. The CDR3 is 15 amino acids. Trimming pared 1 base from V and 4 bases from J, leaving 14 bases between.